The entry below gives a single T cell receptor beta chain sequence along with its context. This record belongs to a study of blood T cell repertoires in COVID-19. Study-level information: Acute and convalescent COVID-19 specimens originated in the United States, Italy and Spain. From T cells, B-cell-depleted T cells, or PBMCs came the material, which was cDNA or gDNA.

Original processing methods: Amplification from reference gene primers served as the basis for estimated nucleated cell counts. Sequenced by immunoSEQ multiplex PCR; TCRdb stores in-frame clones only, minus some. V, J and clone size reflect that table, while D and trimming were determined from the DNA. In the table there are under 250,000 clones, around 86% of which are singletons. The CDR3 runs to 12 residues. Germline V gives CDR1 LNHDA, CDR2 SQIVND (reference sequence). Between the trimmed V and J ends, which lost 5 bases and 5 bases, there was a span of 7 bases. The chain links TRBV19 to TRBJ1-5; D not resolved. The sequenced material came from peripheral blood. This receptor was obtained from a man aged 25 to 40 who had recovered from COVID-19. The DNA for the CDR3 is TGTGCCAGTAGTGAAGGAGATCAGCCCCAGCATTTT. This codes for CASSEGDQPQHF. The whole variable domain, filled in from reference TRBV19 and TRBJ1-5, reads DGGITQSPKYLFRKEGQNVTLSCEQNLNHDAMYWYRQDPGQGLRLIYYSQIVNDFQKGDIAEGYSVSREKKESFPLTVTSAQKNPTAFYLCASSEGDQPQHFGDGTRLSIL.